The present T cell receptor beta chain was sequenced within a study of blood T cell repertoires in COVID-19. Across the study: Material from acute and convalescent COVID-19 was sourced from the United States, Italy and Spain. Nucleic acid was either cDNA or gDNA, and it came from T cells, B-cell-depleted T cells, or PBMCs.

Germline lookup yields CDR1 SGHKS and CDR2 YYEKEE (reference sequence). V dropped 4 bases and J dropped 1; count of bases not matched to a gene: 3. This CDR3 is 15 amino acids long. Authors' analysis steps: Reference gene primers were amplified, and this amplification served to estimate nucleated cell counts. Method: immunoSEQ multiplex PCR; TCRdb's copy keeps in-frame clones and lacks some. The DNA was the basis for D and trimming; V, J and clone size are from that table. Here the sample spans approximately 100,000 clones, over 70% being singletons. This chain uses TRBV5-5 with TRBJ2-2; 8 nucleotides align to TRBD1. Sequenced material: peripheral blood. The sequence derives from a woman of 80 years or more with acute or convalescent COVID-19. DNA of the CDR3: TGTGCCAGCAGCGCCGGACAGGGGAACACCGGGGAGCTGTTTTTT. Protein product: CASSAGQGNTGELFF.